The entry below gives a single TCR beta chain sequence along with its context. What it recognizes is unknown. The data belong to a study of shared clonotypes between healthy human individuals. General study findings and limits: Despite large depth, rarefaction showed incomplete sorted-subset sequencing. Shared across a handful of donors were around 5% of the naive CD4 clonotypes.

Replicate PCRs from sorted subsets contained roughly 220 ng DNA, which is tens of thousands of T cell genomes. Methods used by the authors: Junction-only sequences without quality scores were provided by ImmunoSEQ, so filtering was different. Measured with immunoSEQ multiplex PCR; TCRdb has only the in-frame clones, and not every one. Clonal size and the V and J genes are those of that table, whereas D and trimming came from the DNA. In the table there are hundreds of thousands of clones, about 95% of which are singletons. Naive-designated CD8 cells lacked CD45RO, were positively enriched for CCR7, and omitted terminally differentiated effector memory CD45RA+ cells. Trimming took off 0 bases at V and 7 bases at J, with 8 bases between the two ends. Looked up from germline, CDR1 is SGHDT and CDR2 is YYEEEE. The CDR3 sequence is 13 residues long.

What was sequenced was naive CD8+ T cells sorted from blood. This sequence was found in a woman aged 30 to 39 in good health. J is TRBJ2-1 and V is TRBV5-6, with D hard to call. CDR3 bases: TGTGCCAGCAGCTTGGCCGCGAGGAATGAGCAGTTCTTC. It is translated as CASSLAARNEQFF.